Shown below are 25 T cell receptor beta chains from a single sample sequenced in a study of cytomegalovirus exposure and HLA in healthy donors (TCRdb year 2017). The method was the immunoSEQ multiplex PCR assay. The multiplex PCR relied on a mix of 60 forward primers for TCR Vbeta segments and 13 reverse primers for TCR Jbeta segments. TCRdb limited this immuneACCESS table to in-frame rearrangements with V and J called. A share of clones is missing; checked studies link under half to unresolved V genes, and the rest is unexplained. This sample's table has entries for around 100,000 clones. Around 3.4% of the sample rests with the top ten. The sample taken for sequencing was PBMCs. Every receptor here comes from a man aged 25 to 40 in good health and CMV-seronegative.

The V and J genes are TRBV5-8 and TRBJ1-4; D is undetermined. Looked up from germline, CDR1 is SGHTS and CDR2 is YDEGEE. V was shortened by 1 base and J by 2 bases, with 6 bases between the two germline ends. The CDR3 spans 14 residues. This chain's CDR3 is CASSLSWTNEKLFF. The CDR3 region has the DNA TGTGCCAGCAGCTTGAGCTGGACTAATGAAAAACTGTTTTTT.

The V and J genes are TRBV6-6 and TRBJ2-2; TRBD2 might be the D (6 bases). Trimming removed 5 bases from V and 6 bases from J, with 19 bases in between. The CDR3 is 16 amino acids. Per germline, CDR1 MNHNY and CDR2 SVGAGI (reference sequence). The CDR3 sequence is CASSQIRGGFAGELFF. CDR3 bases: TGTGCCAGCAGTCAAATTAGAGGAGGGTTCGCCGGGGAGCTGTTTTTT.

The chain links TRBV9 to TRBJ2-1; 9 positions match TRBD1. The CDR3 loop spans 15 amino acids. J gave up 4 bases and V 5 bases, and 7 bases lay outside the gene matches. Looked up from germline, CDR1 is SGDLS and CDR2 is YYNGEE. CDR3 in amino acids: CASSSGQGPYNEQFF. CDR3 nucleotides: TGTGCCAGCAGTTCGGGACAGGGACCTTACAATGAGCAGTTCTTC.

The CDR3 loop reads CASSLGTGDHGYTF. The CDR3 DNA is TGCGCCAGCAGCTTAGGGACAGGGGATCATGGCTACACCTTC. The rearrangement joins TRBV5-1 to TRBJ1-2, with 10 bases matching TRBD1. The CDR3 is 14 residues long. Trimming took 2 bases from V and 6 from J; bases not matched to a gene: 4. The V gene's germline CDR1 is SGHRS and CDR2 YFSETQ.

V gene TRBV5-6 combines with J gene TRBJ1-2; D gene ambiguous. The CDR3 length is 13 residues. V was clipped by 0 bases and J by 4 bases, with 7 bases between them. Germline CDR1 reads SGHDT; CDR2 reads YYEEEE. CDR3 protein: CASSLGGIYGYTF. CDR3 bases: TGTGCCAGCAGCTTGGGCGGGATCTATGGCTACACCTTC.

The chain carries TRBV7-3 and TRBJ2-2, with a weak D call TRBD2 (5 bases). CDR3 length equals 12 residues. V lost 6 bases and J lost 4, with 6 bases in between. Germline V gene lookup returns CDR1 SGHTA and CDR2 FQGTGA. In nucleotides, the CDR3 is TGTGCCAGCAGGGGAGCCACCGGGGAGCTGTTTTTT. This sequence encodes CASRGATGELFF. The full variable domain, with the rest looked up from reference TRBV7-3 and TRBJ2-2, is GAGVSQTPSNKVTEKGKYVELRCDPISGHTALYWYRQSLGQGPEFLIYFQGTGAADDSGLPNDRFFAVRPEGSVSTLKIQRTERGDSAVYLCASRGATGELFFGEGSRLTVL.

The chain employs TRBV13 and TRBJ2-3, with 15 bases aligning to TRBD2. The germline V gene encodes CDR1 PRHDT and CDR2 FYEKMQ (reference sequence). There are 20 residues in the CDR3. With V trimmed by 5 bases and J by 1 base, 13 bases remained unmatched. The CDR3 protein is CASSAWTSGGANTRTDTQYF. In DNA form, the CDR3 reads TGTGCCAGCAGCGCCTGGACTAGCGGGGGGGCCAATACTCGCACAGATACGCAGTATTTT.

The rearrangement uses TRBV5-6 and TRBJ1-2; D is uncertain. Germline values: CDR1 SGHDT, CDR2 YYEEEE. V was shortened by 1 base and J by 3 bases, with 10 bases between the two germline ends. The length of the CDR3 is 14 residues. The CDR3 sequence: CASSLYDRDYGYTF. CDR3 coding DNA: TGTGCCAGCAGCTTGTACGACCGGGACTATGGCTACACCTTC.

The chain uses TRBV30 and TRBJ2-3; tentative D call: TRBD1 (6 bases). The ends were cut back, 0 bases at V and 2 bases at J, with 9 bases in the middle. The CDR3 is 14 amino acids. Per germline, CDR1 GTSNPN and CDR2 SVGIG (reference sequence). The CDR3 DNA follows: TGTGCCTGGAGTGTAAACAGGGCCACAGATACGCAGTATTTT. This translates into CAWSVNRATDTQYF.

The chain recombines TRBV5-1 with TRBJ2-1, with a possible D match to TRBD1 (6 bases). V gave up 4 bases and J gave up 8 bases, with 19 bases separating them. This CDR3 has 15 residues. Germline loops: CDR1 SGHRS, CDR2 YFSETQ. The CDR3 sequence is CASSVDRILRDEQFF. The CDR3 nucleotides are TGCGCCAGCAGCGTAGACAGGATCCTGAGGGATGAGCAGTTCTTC.

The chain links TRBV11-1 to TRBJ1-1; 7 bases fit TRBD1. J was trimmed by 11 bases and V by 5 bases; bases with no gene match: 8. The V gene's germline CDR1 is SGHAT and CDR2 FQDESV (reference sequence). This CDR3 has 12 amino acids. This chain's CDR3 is CASSPQGRMAFF. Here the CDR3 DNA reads TGTGCCAGCAGCCCACAGGGGAGGATGGCTTTCTTT. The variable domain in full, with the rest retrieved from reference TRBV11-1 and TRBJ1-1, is EAEVAQSPRYKITEKSQAVAFWCDPISGHATLYWYRQILGQGPELLVQFQDESVVDDSQLPKDRFSAERLKGVDSTLKIQPAELGDSAMYLCASSPQGRMAFFGQGTRLTVV.

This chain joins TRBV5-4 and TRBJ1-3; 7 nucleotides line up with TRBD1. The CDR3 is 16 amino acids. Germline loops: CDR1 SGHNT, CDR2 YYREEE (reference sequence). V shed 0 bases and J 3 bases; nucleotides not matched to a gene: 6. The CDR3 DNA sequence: TGTGCCAGCAGCTTGGGAGGACAGGAAGGTGGAAACACCATATATTTT. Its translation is CASSLGGQEGGNTIYF.

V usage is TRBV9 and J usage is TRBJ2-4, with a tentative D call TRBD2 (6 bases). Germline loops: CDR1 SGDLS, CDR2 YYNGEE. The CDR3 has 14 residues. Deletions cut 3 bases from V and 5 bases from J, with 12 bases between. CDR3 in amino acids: CASSGDLRQNIQYF. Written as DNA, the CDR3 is TGTGCCAGCAGCGGGGACTTGCGGCAAAACATTCAGTACTTC.

CDR3: CASSFFDRVYSNQPQHF. The CDR3 nucleotides are TGTGCCAGCAGCTTCTTCGACAGGGTATATAGCAATCAGCCCCAGCATTTT. This sequence joins TRBV5-8 and TRBJ1-5, with 7 bases matching TRBD1. After removal of 2 bases from V and 0 bases from J, the junction contained 8 bases not matched to a gene. The CDR3 contains 17 residues. From germline, CDR1 is SGHTS and CDR2 YDEGEE.

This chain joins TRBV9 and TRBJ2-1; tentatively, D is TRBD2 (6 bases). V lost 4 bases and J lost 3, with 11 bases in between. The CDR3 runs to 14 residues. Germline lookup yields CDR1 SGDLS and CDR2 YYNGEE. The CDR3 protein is CASSRDWNYNEQFF. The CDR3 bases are TGTGCCAGCAGCCGGGACTGGAACTACAATGAGCAGTTCTTC.

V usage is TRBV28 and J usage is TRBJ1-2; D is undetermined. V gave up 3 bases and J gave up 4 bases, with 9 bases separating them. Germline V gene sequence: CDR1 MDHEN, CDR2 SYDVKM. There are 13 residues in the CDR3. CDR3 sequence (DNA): TGTGCCAGCAGTTTCTCCGGACTCTATGGCTACACCTTC. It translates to CASSFSGLYGYTF.

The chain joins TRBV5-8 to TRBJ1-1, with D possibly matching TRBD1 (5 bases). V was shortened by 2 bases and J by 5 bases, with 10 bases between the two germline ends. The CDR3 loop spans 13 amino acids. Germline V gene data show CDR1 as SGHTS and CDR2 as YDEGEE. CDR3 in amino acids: CASSFGGPTEAFF. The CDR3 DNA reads TGTGCCAGCAGCTTCGGGGGTCCGACTGAAGCTTTCTTT.

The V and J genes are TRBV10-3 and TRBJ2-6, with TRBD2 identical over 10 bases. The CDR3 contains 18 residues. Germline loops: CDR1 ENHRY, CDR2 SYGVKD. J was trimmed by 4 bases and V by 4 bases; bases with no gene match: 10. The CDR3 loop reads CAISGSSGGGNGANVLTF. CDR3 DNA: TGTGCCATCAGTGGATCTAGCGGGGGCGGAAACGGGGCCAACGTCCTGACTTTC.

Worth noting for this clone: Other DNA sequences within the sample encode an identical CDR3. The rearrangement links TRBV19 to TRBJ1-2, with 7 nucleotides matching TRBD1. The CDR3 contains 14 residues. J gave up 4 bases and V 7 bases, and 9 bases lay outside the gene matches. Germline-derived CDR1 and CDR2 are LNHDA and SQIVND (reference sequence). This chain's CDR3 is CASISYNRGYGYTF. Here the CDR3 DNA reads TGTGCCAGTATAAGCTACAACAGGGGCTATGGCTACACCTTC.

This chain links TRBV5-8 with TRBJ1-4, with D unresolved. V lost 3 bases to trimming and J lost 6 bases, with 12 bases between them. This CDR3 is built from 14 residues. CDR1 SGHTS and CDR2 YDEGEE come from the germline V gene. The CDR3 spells CASSSAGIDEKLFF. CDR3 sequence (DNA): TGTGCCAGCAGCTCCGCGGGGATCGATGAAAAACTGTTTTTT.

The CDR3 DNA is TGTGCCAGCAGCTGGGGCAACTACGAGCAGTACTTC. This encodes CASSWGNYEQYF. The chain uses TRBV5-6 and TRBJ2-7; D possibly corresponds to TRBD1 (5 bases). The germline gives CDR1 SGHDT, CDR2 YYEEEE. V was shortened by 3 bases and J by 3 bases, with 7 bases between the two germline ends. The CDR3 runs to 12 residues.

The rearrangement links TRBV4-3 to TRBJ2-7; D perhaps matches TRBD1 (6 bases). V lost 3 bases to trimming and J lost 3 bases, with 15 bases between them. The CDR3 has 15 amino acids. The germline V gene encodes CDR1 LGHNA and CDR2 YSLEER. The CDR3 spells CASSHLTGTLYEQYF. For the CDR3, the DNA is TGCGCCAGCAGCCATCTAACCGGGACACTCTACGAGCAGTACTTC.

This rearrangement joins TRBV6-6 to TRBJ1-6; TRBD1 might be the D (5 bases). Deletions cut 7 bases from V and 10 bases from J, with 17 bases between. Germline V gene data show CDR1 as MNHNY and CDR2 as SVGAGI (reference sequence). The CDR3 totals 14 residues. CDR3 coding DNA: TGTGCCAGCAACCCCGGGGGAAGGGGCTCACCCCTCCACTTT. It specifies CASNPGGRGSPLHF.

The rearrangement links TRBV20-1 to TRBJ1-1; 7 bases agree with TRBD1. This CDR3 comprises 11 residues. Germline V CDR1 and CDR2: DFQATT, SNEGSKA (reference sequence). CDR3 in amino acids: CSLDRVAEAFF. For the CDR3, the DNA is TGCAGCCTCGACAGGGTGGCTGAAGCTTTCTTT.

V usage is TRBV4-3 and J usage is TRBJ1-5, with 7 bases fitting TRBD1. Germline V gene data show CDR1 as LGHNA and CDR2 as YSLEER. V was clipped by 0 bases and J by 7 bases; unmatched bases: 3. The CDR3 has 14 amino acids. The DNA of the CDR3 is TGCGCCAGCAGCCAAGAGACAGGGTACCAGCCCCAGCATTTT. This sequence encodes CASSQETGYQPQHF.